This T cell receptor beta chain was sequenced during a study of blood T cell repertoires in COVID-19. In the source study's methods: Using reference gene primer amplification, nucleated cell counts were estimated. The method was immunoSEQ multiplex PCR; TCRdb's version includes in-frame clones alone and lacks a portion of them. Clonal size and the V and J genes are those of that table, whereas D and trimming came from the DNA. The sample holds around 200,000 clones, 89% seen once. The CDR3 spans 15 residues. CDR1 and CDR2 from the germline V gene are MNHEY and SVGEGT. V lost 6 bases and J lost 6; bases outside the gene matches: 11. Participants had their cohort set by participant-reported clinical history. Recovery meant two consecutive negative NP/OP PCR tests, professional clearance, or resolved symptoms.

The receptor's source is a woman between 18 and 29 years old who had recovered from COVID-19. Material: PBMCs or T cells enriched from blood (not recorded which). The chain links TRBV6-2 or TRBV6-3 to TRBJ1-2; the match to TRBD1 covers 9 bases. The CDR3 DNA is TGTGCCAGCAGCCGGACAGGGGTTTTGGTTAATGGCTACACCTTC. Translated, it gives CASSRTGVLVNGYTF.